This is a list of T cell receptor beta chains from one sample in a study of T and B cells in COVID-19 patients. A single record per CDR3 protein comes from TCRdb applying MiXCR to the multiplex PCR reads. The sample lists nearly 15,000 distinct CDR3 sequences, less than 30% occurring once. The sample was blood. These receptors came from a human donor who had recovered from COVID-19. Both conserved end residues are part of each CDR3. Fields, in order: J gene, V gene, D gene, CDR3 length, clone size, CDR3 protein, CDR3 DNA. D genes are given only for firm matches. Expanded clones are given a class, and other clones once, few, many or no size at all.

J gene: TRBJ2-5; V gene: TRBV5-5; D gene: TRBD2; CDR3 length: 17; clone size: many; CDR3 protein: CASSPWTSRRAGETQYF; CDR3 DNA: TGTGCCAGCAGCCCATGGACTAGTCGACGGGCGGGGGAGACCCAGTACTTC
J gene: TRBJ2-5; V gene: TRBV12-3/TRBV12-4; D gene: -; CDR3 length: 11; clone size: -; CDR3 protein: CASGIPETQYF; CDR3 DNA: TGTGCCAGCGGTATCCCTGAGACCCAGTACTTC
J gene: TRBJ2-3; V gene: TRBV27; D gene: TRBD1; CDR3 length: 13; clone size: many; CDR3 protein: CATRTGGTDTQYF; CDR3 DNA: TGTGCCACCCGGACAGGGGGCACAGATACGCAGTATTTT
J gene: TRBJ1-1; V gene: TRBV10-3; D gene: TRBD1; CDR3 length: 14; clone size: -; CDR3 protein: CAIRQGQGAGEAFF; CDR3 DNA: TGTGCCATCAGGCAGGGACAGGGGGCTGGTGAAGCTTTCTTT
J gene: TRBJ2-2; V gene: TRBV7-2; D gene: TRBD1; CDR3 length: 14; clone size: -; CDR3 protein: CVSSTGQHTGELFF; CDR3 DNA: TGTGTCAGCAGCACGGGACAGCACACCGGGGAGCTGTTTTTT
J gene: TRBJ2-1; V gene: TRBV6-4; D gene: -; CDR3 length: 15; clone size: few; CDR3 protein: CASSVSQGHYNEQFF; CDR3 DNA: TGTGCCAGCAGTGTGTCCCAAGGACATTACAATGAGCAGTTCTTC
J gene: TRBJ1-1; V gene: TRBV10-3; D gene: TRBD1; CDR3 length: 15; clone size: -; CDR3 protein: CAISRDSTPNRAAFF; CDR3 DNA: TGTGCCATCAGTAGGGACAGCACCCCAAACCGGGCAGCTTTCTTT
J gene: TRBJ2-6; V gene: TRBV24-1; D gene: -; CDR3 length: 16; clone size: -; CDR3 protein: CATSDFTGTGANVLTF; CDR3 DNA: TGTGCCACCAGTGATTTCACAGGGACTGGGGCCAACGTCCTGACTTTC
J gene: TRBJ2-7; V gene: TRBV27; D gene: -; CDR3 length: 11; clone size: medium-sized; CDR3 protein: CASTLGDEQYF; CDR3 DNA: TGTGCCAGCACCCTCGGGGACGAGCAGTACTTC
J gene: TRBJ1-4; V gene: TRBV6-5; D gene: TRBD1; CDR3 length: 17; clone size: -; CDR3 protein: CASSYSGQGALGEKLFF; CDR3 DNA: TGTGCCAGCAGTTACTCCGGACAGGGGGCGTTGGGTGAAAAACTGTTTTTT
J gene: TRBJ1-1; V gene: TRBV30; D gene: -; CDR3 length: 11; clone size: few; CDR3 protein: CAWSVLGGAFF; CDR3 DNA: TGTGCCTGGAGTGTACTGGGAGGAGCTTTCTTT
J gene: TRBJ2-7; V gene: TRBV6-5; D gene: TRBD1; CDR3 length: 17; clone size: few; CDR3 protein: CASSYLPGQGARYEQYF; CDR3 DNA: TGTGCCAGCAGTTATTTACCGGGACAGGGGGCGCGCTACGAGCAGTACTTC
J gene: TRBJ2-1; V gene: TRBV6-1; D gene: TRBD1; CDR3 length: 15; clone size: few; CDR3 protein: CASSPPGQGGNEQFF; CDR3 DNA: TGTGCCAGCAGTCCCCCGGGACAGGGGGGGAATGAGCAGTTCTTC
J gene: TRBJ2-7; V gene: TRBV30; D gene: TRBD2; CDR3 length: 14; clone size: -; CDR3 protein: CAWTKGGGSYEQYF; CDR3 DNA: TGTGCCTGGACTAAGGGCGGGGGCTCCTACGAGCAGTACTTC
J gene: TRBJ1-1; V gene: TRBV6-2/TRBV6-3; D gene: -; CDR3 length: 14; clone size: few; CDR3 protein: CASRESFVYAEAFF; CDR3 DNA: TGTGCCAGCAGGGAGTCTTTCGTCTACGCTGAAGCTTTCTTT
J gene: TRBJ1-5; V gene: TRBV19; D gene: -; CDR3 length: 15; clone size: few; CDR3 protein: CASSPPRGLNQPQHF; CDR3 DNA: TGTGCCAGTAGTCCGCCCAGGGGACTCAATCAGCCCCAGCATTTT
J gene: TRBJ1-1; V gene: TRBV5-1; D gene: -; CDR3 length: 14; clone size: -; CDR3 protein: CASSPRQVNTEAFF; CDR3 DNA: TGCGCCAGCAGCCCCAGACAGGTGAACACTGAAGCTTTCTTT
J gene: TRBJ1-2; V gene: TRBV10-3; D gene: -; CDR3 length: 13; clone size: -; CDR3 protein: CAISGGVRDGYTF; CDR3 DNA: TGTGCCATCAGTGGGGGGGTACGGGATGGCTACACCTTC
J gene: TRBJ2-5; V gene: TRBV18; D gene: -; CDR3 length: 14; clone size: -; CDR3 protein: CASSPLRTQETQYF; CDR3 DNA: TGTGCCAGCTCACCACTCAGGACCCAAGAGACCCAGTACTTC
J gene: TRBJ2-2; V gene: TRBV11-3; D gene: TRBD1; CDR3 length: 17; clone size: medium-sized; CDR3 protein: CASSLDPGTVNTGELFF; CDR3 DNA: TGTGCCAGCAGCTTAGATCCCGGGACAGTCAACACCGGGGAGCTGTTTTTT
J gene: TRBJ2-7; V gene: TRBV5-1; D gene: -; CDR3 length: 14; clone size: -; CDR3 protein: CASSLVQGSYEQYF; CDR3 DNA: TGCGCCAGCAGCTTGGTACAGGGCTCCTACGAGCAGTACTTC
J gene: TRBJ1-1; V gene: TRBV29-1; D gene: TRBD1; CDR3 length: 13; clone size: medium-sized; CDR3 protein: CSVVTGANTEAFF; CDR3 DNA: TGCAGCGTTGTGACAGGGGCGAACACTGAAGCTTTCTTT
J gene: TRBJ1-2; V gene: TRBV5-4; D gene: -; CDR3 length: 11; clone size: -; CDR3 protein: CALGENYGYTF; CDR3 DNA: TGTGCCCTAGGGGAAAACTATGGCTACACCTTC
J gene: TRBJ1-6; V gene: TRBV30; D gene: -; CDR3 length: 16; clone size: -; CDR3 protein: CAWSPKGPVNNSPLHF; CDR3 DNA: TGTGCCTGGAGTCCGAAGGGGCCGGTGAATAATTCACCCCTCCACTTT
J gene: TRBJ2-7; V gene: TRBV29-1; D gene: -; CDR3 length: 13; clone size: medium-sized; CDR3 protein: CSVSRDLGYEQYF; CDR3 DNA: TGCAGCGTTAGCCGGGACCTGGGCTACGAGCAGTACTTC
J gene: TRBJ2-7; V gene: TRBV19; D gene: -; CDR3 length: 13; clone size: medium-sized; CDR3 protein: CASSRGRDYEQYF; CDR3 DNA: TGTGCCAGTAGTAGAGGCAGAGACTACGAGCAGTACTTC
J gene: TRBJ1-5; V gene: TRBV11-3; D gene: TRBD1; CDR3 length: 13; clone size: medium-sized; CDR3 protein: CASAQGGNQPQHF; CDR3 DNA: TGTGCCAGCGCCCAGGGGGGGAATCAGCCCCAGCATTTT
J gene: TRBJ2-7; V gene: TRBV7-2; D gene: -; CDR3 length: 12; clone size: -; CDR3 protein: CASSPSSYEQYF; CDR3 DNA: TGTGCCAGCAGCCCCAGCTCCTACGAGCAGTACTTC
J gene: TRBJ2-2; V gene: TRBV5-4; D gene: -; CDR3 length: 14; clone size: medium-sized; CDR3 protein: CASSVDIYTGELFF; CDR3 DNA: TGTGCCAGCAGCGTGGACATATACACCGGGGAGCTGTTTTTT
J gene: TRBJ1-4; V gene: TRBV5-4; D gene: -; CDR3 length: 12; clone size: -; CDR3 protein: CASSFYNEKLFF; CDR3 DNA: TGTGCTAGCAGCTTTTATAATGAAAAACTGTTTTTT
J gene: TRBJ2-4; V gene: TRBV12-3/TRBV12-4; D gene: -; CDR3 length: 13; clone size: few; CDR3 protein: CASGIVAKNIQYF; CDR3 DNA: TGTGCCAGCGGAATTGTAGCCAAAAACATTCAGTACTTC
J gene: TRBJ2-3; V gene: TRBV18; D gene: TRBD2; CDR3 length: 16; clone size: few; CDR3 protein: CASSPGSGGRGDTQYF; CDR3 DNA: TGTGCCAGCTCACCGGGGAGCGGGGGAAGGGGAGATACGCAGTATTTT
J gene: TRBJ1-1; V gene: TRBV6-5; D gene: -; CDR3 length: 17; clone size: once; CDR3 protein: CASIHPAGPLQNTEAFF; CDR3 DNA: TGTGCCAGCATCCACCCGGCAGGACCCCTACAGAACACTGAAGCTTTCTTT
J gene: TRBJ2-1; V gene: TRBV7-2; D gene: -; CDR3 length: 16; clone size: -; CDR3 protein: CASSTRGLARLNEQFF; CDR3 DNA: TGTGCCAGCAGCACCCGCGGCCTAGCCAGGTTGAATGAGCAGTTCTTC
J gene: TRBJ2-1; V gene: TRBV12-3/TRBV12-4; D gene: -; CDR3 length: 14; clone size: -; CDR3 protein: CASNPSSSYNEQFF; CDR3 DNA: TGTGCCAGCAACCCCTCCAGCTCCTACAATGAGCAGTTCTTC
J gene: TRBJ1-6; V gene: TRBV20-1; D gene: -; CDR3 length: 14; clone size: -; CDR3 protein: CSARERLTISPLHF; CDR3 DNA: TGCAGTGCTAGAGAAAGACTTACAATTTCACCCCTCCACTTT
J gene: TRBJ1-1; V gene: TRBV6-6; D gene: -; CDR3 length: 12; clone size: few; CDR3 protein: CASSGQNTEAFF; CDR3 DNA: TGTGCCAGCAGTGGACAGAACACTGAAGCTTTCTTT
J gene: TRBJ2-7; V gene: TRBV19; D gene: -; CDR3 length: 14; clone size: medium-sized; CDR3 protein: CASSIAGNSYEQYF; CDR3 DNA: TGTGCCAGTAGTATAGCCGGGAACTCCTACGAGCAGTACTTC
J gene: TRBJ1-4; V gene: TRBV5-5; D gene: -; CDR3 length: 15; clone size: -; CDR3 protein: CASSFDARVDEKLFF; CDR3 DNA: TGTGCCAGCAGCTTCGATGCCAGGGTGGATGAAAAACTGTTTTTT
J gene: TRBJ1-1; V gene: TRBV6-2/TRBV6-3; D gene: -; CDR3 length: 14; clone size: -; CDR3 protein: CASNPTIGGTEAFF; CDR3 DNA: TGTGCCAGCAATCCCACCATAGGGGGCACTGAAGCTTTCTTT
J gene: TRBJ1-1; V gene: TRBV6-5; D gene: -; CDR3 length: 13; clone size: -; CDR3 protein: CASSEALELVAFF; CDR3 DNA: TGTGCCAGCAGTGAAGCGCTTGAGTTGGTGGCTTTCTTT
J gene: TRBJ2-3; V gene: TRBV5-1; D gene: -; CDR3 length: 13; clone size: -; CDR3 protein: CASSLVDTDTQYF; CDR3 DNA: TGCGCCAGCAGCTTGGTTGACACAGATACGCAGTATTTT
J gene: TRBJ1-5; V gene: TRBV27; D gene: TRBD1; CDR3 length: 14; clone size: -; CDR3 protein: CASSSQGADQPQHF; CDR3 DNA: TGTGCCAGCAGTTCACAGGGGGCCGATCAGCCCCAGCATTTT